Following are 9 T cell receptor beta chains from one sample sequenced in a study of CD8+ T cells in alopecia areata. After isolation, RNA underwent reverse transcription to generate cDNA as the sequencing template. Here immunoSEQ multiplex PCR was the method, and the copy in TCRdb shows in-frame clones only, minus some. The repertoire has roughly 260,000 clones, none seen only once; the ten largest take approximately 1.2%. Using CD4, CD8alpha, NKG2D, NKG2ACE and other markers, pooled cutaneous lymph node cells were sorted. The specimen sequenced was CD4+ T cells sorted from a lymph node. These receptors were taken from a C3H/HeJ mouse with alopecia areata. The strain's MHC haplotype is H2-k.

Turning to this clone: Any gene name here is a mouse gene name. With the read ending 4 residues before the CDR3 end, the germline J gene is used to fill in that end. The chain couples TRBV17 to TRBJ1-1; D possibly corresponds to TRBD1 (6 bases). Germline V CDR1 and CDR2: MNHDT, YYDKIL. This CDR3 spans 12 amino acids. The CDR3 sequence: CASSIQGTEVFF. The DNA read from the CDR3 is TGTGCTAGCAGTATACAGGGAACA.

In its sample, this clone was seen a few times. Gene names follow the mouse nomenclature. The read ends 4 residues shy of where the CDR3 ends; the end is completed using the germline J gene. This CDR3 is also generated by other DNA sequences in the sample. J is TRBJ1-2 and V is TRBV13-1, with D unresolved. Germline values: CDR1 NSHNY, CDR2 SYGAGN. V was clipped by 5 bases and J by 0 bases, with 8 bases between them. The CDR3 consists of 13 residues. CDR3 sequence: CASRQHANSDYTF. CDR3 DNA (partial): TGTGCCAGCAGACAGCATGCAAACTCC.

Concerning this clone itself: Mouse germline and gene names are used. The read comes to an end 4 residues before the CDR3 does, leaving the germline J gene to fill in the end. V usage is TRBV13-3 and J usage is TRBJ2-1; 12 bases agree with TRBD2. V lost 6 bases and J lost 4; bases outside the gene matches: 5. The CDR3 is 15 residues long. Per the germline V gene, CDR1 is NNHDY and CDR2 is SYVADS. CDR3 DNA, as far as it was read: TGTGCCAGCAAGACTGGGGGGGCGCGGTATGCT. Translated: CASKTGGARYA. The CDR3 as a whole reads CASKTGGARYAEQFF.

This clone came up a few times. Gene names denote mouse genes. The CDR3 end lies 4 residues beyond the end of the read and is filled in from the germline J gene. The chain combines TRBV19 with TRBJ2-3; 7 bases agree with TRBD2. The CDR3 spans 15 residues. The ends lost 4 bases at V and 0 bases at J; junction bases unmatched: 5. The V gene's germline CDR1 is FNHDT and CDR2 SITEND (reference sequence). The CDR3 is CASSDWATSAETLYF. The CDR3 bases that were read are TGTGCCAGCAGTGACTGGGCAACTAGTGCAGAA.

With regard to this clone: Genes and germline come from the mouse. The CDR3 end falls 3 residues outside the read, so it is completed with the germline J gene. This same CDR3 is encoded by further DNA sequences in the sample. The rearrangement links TRBV13-1 to TRBJ1-6; 9 positions agree with TRBD1. TRBJ1-6 is an ORF; its function is uncertain. Unmatched junction bases numbered 3, after V lost 2 bases and J lost 6 bases. Germline-derived CDR1 and CDR2 are NSHNY and SYGAGN. The CDR3 length is 15 residues. The DNA read from the CDR3 is TGTGCCAGCAGTGAGCGGACAGGGGTTAATTCGCCC. The encoded protein is CASSERTGVNSP. The complete CDR3 reads CASSERTGVNSPLYF.

This clone turned up a few times. These gene names are mouse names. The read ends 4 residues shy of where the CDR3 ends; the end is completed using the germline J gene. This chain joins TRBV3 and TRBJ2-1; 8 bases agree with TRBD1. The CDR3 extends over 15 amino acids. V shed 1 base and J 5 bases; nucleotides not matched to a gene: 4. The germline CDR1 and CDR2 sequences are SNHLY and FYNGKV (reference sequence). Incomplete CDR3 DNA: TGTGCCAGCAGCTTAGAACAGGGGGGAGATGCT. Protein product: CASSLEQGGDA. The CDR3, in full, reads CASSLEQGGDAEQFF. Full variable domain (missing parts from reference TRBV3 and TRBJ2-1): GPKVLQIPSHQIIDMGQMVTLNCDPVSNHLYFYWYKQILGQQMEFLVNFYNGKVMEKSKLFKDQFSVERPDGSYFTLKIQPTALEDSAVYFCASSLEQGGDAEQFFGPGTRLTVL.

This clone was detected a few times. Here the gene names and germline are mouse. Read data end 4 residues before the CDR3 end; the end is taken from the germline J gene. The rearrangement links TRBV1 to TRBJ1-2; D is uncertain. The V end lost 0 bases, the J end lost 0 bases, and 8 bases lay between the germline ends. The CDR3 consists of 15 residues. Germline CDR1 and CDR2: NSQYPW and LRSPGD (reference sequence). CDR3 protein: CTCSADPQTNSDYTF. CDR3 bases read: TGCACCTGCAGTGCAGATCCGCAGACAAACTCC.

Comment on this clone: Gene labels here are mouse ones. Additional DNA sequences in this sample encode the identical CDR3. Incomplete CDR3 DNA: TGCACCTGCAGTGCAGATGGGGGTGCAAACACA. Its translation: CTCSADGGANT. The full CDR3 reads CTCSADGGANTEVFF. The chain combines TRBV1 with TRBJ1-1; perhaps TRBD1 as D (5 bases). Read coverage stops 4 residues before the CDR3 terminus; the germline J gene supplies the remainder. The CDR3 runs to 15 residues. CDR1 is NSQYPW, CDR2 LRSPGD, per germline (reference sequence). V was pared by 0 bases and J by 0 bases, with 8 bases between.

Turning to this clone: Given a much more abundant clone one base away, this may be a read error. Mouse germline and gene names are used. The read comes to an end 4 residues before the CDR3 does, leaving the germline J gene to fill in the end. The J gene is TRBJ1-2, the V gene TRBV1; D may be TRBD1 (5 bases). Germline-derived CDR1 and CDR2 are NSQYPW and LRSPGD (reference sequence). The CDR3 has 13 residues. The V and J ends lost 4 bases and 1 base respectively, with 7 bases between them. This CDR3 reads CTCSGQRNSDYTF. The CDR3 bases that were read are TGCACCTGCAGTGGACAGAGAAACTCC.